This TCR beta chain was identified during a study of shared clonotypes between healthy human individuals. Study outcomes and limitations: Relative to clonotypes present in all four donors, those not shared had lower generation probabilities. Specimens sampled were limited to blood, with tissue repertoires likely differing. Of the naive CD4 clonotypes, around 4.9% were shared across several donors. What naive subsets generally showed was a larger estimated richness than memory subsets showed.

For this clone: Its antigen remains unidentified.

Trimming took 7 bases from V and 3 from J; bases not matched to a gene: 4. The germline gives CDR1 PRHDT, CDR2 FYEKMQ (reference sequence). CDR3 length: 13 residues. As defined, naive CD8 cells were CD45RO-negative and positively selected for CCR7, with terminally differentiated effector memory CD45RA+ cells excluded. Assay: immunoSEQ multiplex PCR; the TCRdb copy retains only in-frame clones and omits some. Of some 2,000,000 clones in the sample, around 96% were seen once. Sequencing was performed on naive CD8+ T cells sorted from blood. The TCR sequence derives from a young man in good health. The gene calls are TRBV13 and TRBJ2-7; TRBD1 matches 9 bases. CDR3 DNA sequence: TGTGCCAGCACCACAGGGGGCAACTACGAGCAGTACTTC. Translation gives CASTTGGNYEQYF.